This TCR beta chain was identified in a study of blood T cells in healthy people across ages. Overall study findings and caveats: Among long-lived donors, naive CD4+ cells were more numerous and diversity higher than in aged donors.

A sample-barcoded 5' primer and a J-beta primer mix were used in a second PCR of roughly 7 to 11 cycles. Every molecule of cDNA carried a tag from a template-switch adaptor with 12 random nucleotides. Using its own MiXCR run on the 5' RACE reads, TCRdb lists one record per CDR3 protein. The sample yields 550,000 to 650,000 distinct CDR3 sequences, about a quarter seen once. This clonotype was found a few times. Its antigen is not identified. The V and J ends lost 6 bases and 3 bases, in that order; junction bases with no gene match: 7. This CDR3 region has 15 residues. Per the germline V gene, CDR1 is SGHAT and CDR2 is FQNNGV. This sample was also put to use in a study of T cells of mothers and their children. That work states: For unrelated pairs as for related ones, thymic selection shapes TCR recombination output similarly.

This receptor was obtained from a boy between 2 and 10 years old in good health. Input material: blood. The rearrangement links TRBV11-2 to TRBJ2-3, with TRBD2 identical over 9 bases. The CDR3 sequence: CASSTLAGRTDTQYF. The CDR3 DNA is TGTGCCAGCAGTACTCTAGCGGGGCGAACAGATACGCAGTATTTT.